This note documents a single T cell receptor beta chain sequence. Its antigen is unknown. No base qualities exist here, and no much larger clone lies one base off it. The sample belongs to a study of T cell changes during pregnancy in multiple sclerosis (dated 2019 in TCRdb). For the wider study: Changes in the T cell repertoire over the course of pregnancy were examined in this study in women with multiple sclerosis.

Receptor libraries were prepared by the immunoSEQ multiplex PCR assay. In TCRdb, the immuneACCESS table is reduced to in-frame sequences with V and J assigned. These tables do not hold every clone; where another copy was compared, an unresolved V gene accounts for under half, and the others remain unexplained. This sample has approximately 33,000 clones in its table, and roughly 88% of those were observed once. The ten largest clones take up less than 0.9% of the sample. V and J are trimmed by 3 bases and 0 bases, and the gene matches miss 8 bases of the junction. The germline V gene encodes CDR1 KGHSH and CDR2 LQKENI. The CDR3 covers 18 residues, taking in both the cysteine and the phenylalanine. The read is trimmed to its CDR3 DNA, 54 bases read in frame from base 1.

The TCR comes from a female donor in good health, enrolled as a control in a pregnancy study. The rearrangement joined TRBV18 to TRBJ1-1; a stretch of 12 junction bases matches TRBD1. Here the sequenced sample was CD4+ T cells from peripheral blood mononuclear cells, taken in the first trimester of pregnancy. CDR3 region: CASSPSGTGGAMNTEAFF. The DNA reads as follows: TGTGCCAGCTCACCGTCCGGGACAGGGGGCGCGATGAACACTGAAGCTTTCTTT. Where the CDR3 stops, the reference TRBV18 and TRBJ1-1 genes take over; the full variable domain is NAGVMQNPRHLVRRRGQEARLRCSPMKGHSHVYWYRQLPEEGLKFMVYLQKENIIDESGMPKERFSAEFPKEGPSILRIQQVVRGDSAAYFCASSPSGTGGAMNTEAFFGQGTRLTVV.